The rows below give T cell receptor beta chains drawn from one sample of a study of blood T cell repertoires in COVID-19. Repertoires were generated with immunoSEQ multiplex PCR, while TCRdb's copy carries only in-frame clones and drops some. This sample yields approximately 300,000 clones, of which nearly 90% are seen a single time; around 1% belongs to the top ten. Sequenced input: peripheral blood. These receptor sequences come from a woman in her thirties or forties with COVID-19, enrolled during active disease. CDR3s include the opening cysteine and the closing phenylalanine or tryptophan.

>TRBV6-5
CASSYTKGALGTEAFF
>TRBV5-1
CASSLEASQADTQYF
>TRBV28
CASMSSTIYF
>TRBV3-1/TRBV3-2
CASSQGLEQYF
>TRBV4-2
CASSPPFRQANEKLFF
>TRBV27
CASSVSSGGYTYEQYF
>TRBV19
CASSMSGGYRNEQFF
>TRBV9
CASSVGLSGSYGYTF
>TRBV7-2
CASSLGWSEADTQYF
>TRBV3-1/TRBV3-2
CASSLQTGLNPGNTVYF
>TRBV7-3
CASRDQGNTEAFF
>TRBV9
CASSAALRGLHRGELFF
>TRBV3-1/TRBV3-2
CASSQVAGEQFF
>TRBV5-1
CASSLEWVRASGRQETQYF
>TRBV7-2
CASSLTGSGNTIYF
>TRBV6-6
CASSYYRDQPQHF
>TRBV7-2
CASSLAGGPSNYGYTF
>TRBV5-1
CASSRTTPGQGVSGAGYTF
>TRBV29-1
CSTRTSGGLDEQFF
>TRBV27
CASSFSTEVFF
>TRBV2
CASSVKGNYGYTF
>TRBV10-3
CAISGGQGGTTDTQYF
>TRBV4-3
CASSQDQGVADTQYF
>TRBV7-6
CASSLAGGTGAMNTEAFF
>TRBV2
CASNIGRGFEDSYNSPLHF
>TRBV6-1
CASSVLGGKGSNQPQHF
>TRBV19
CASSIIGQRETQYF
>TRBV9
CASSRGLAGTKLTYEQYF
>TRBV7-3
CASRSGTWAGELFF
>TRBV27
CASSSDARGHKSDTEAFF
>TRBV13
CASSLKALVSGEQFF
>TRBV28
CASSFLGGVSKNIQYF
>TRBV7-9
CASSPSGELFF
>TRBV7-2
CASSLATAGGMGSPLHF
>TRBV7-9
CASSLLKGQGPADTQYF
>TRBV4-3
CASSQGPSTGSSNQPQHF
>TRBV18
CASSSVGGAANEKLFF
>TRBV7-9
CASSLRTGFGYTF
>TRBV6-2/TRBV6-3
CASSYRLPGEWGSNQPQHF
>TRBV28
CASTTQGGGPEGFNEKLFF
>TRBV19
CATQEQGNYGYTF
>TRBV5-1
CASSAGPLDTQYF
>TRBV28
CASSYAGTAQETQYF
>TRBV19
CASSTRTGVFDEQYF
>TRBV7-9
CASSLASSNTEAFF
>TRBV6-5
CASNYYRGPLHF
>TRBV7-9
CASSSDREVIRNNSPLHF
>TRBV30
CAWSVLNRGPGYTF
>TRBV5-1
CASSPRGGQNIQYF
>TRBV28
CASSISGTGGDEQYF
>TRBV6-1
CASSEATGSKAFF
>TRBV5-4
CASVTSGGAVNNEQFF